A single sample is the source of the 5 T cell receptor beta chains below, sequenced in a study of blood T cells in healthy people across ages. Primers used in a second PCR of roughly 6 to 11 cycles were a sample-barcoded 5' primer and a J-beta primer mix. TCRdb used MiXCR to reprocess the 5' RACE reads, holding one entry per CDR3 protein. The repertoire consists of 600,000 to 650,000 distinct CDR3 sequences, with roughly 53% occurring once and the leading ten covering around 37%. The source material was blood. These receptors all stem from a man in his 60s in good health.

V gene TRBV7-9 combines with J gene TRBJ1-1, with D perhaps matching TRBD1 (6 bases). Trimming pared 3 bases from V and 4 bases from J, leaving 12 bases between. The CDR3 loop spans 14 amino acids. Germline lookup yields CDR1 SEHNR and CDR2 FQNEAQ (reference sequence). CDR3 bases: TGTGCCAGCAGCTTGATGTCGGGGGCCACTGAAGCTTTCTTT. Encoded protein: CASSLMSGATEAFF.

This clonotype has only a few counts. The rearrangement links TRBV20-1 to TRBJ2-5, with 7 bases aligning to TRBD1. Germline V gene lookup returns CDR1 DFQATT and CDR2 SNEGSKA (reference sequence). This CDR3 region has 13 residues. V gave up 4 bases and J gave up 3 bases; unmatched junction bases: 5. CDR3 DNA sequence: TGCAGTGCTACGGGACAGACTGAAGAGACCCAGTACTTC. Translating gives CSATGQTEETQYF.

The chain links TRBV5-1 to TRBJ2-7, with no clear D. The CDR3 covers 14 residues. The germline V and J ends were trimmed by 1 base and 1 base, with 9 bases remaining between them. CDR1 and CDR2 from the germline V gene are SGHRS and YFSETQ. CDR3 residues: CASSLSVPSYEQYF. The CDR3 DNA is TGCGCCAGCAGCTTGTCGGTGCCTTCCTACGAGCAGTACTTC.

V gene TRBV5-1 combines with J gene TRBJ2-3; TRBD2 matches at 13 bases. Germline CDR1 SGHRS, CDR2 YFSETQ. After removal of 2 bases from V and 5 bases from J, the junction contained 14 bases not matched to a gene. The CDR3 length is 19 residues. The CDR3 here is CASSFVPTTSGGAEDTQYF. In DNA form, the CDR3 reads TGCGCCAGCAGCTTTGTTCCCACTACTAGCGGGGGGGCTGAAGATACGCAGTATTTT.

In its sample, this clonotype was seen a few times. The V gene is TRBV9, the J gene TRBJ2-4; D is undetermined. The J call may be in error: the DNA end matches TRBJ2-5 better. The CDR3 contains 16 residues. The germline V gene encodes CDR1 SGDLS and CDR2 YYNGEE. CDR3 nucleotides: TGTGCCAGCAGTCTAGAAGGCCGCCCGGCGAGGGAGACCCAGTACTTC. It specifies CASSLEGRPARETQYF.